The 28 T cell receptor beta chains given below trace back to one sample, sequenced in a study of T-cell memory formation after mild COVID-19. MiXCR was run by TCRdb on the 5' RACE reads, yielding one entry per CDR3 protein. The sample yields about 340,000 distinct CDR3 sequences, 20% to 25% seen once. The sample consisted of PBMCs or a T cell subset sorted from them (not recorded which). These receptors originate from a man aged 18-30 years who had mild COVID-19 (a few samples of this study predate the infection). Cell type and time point are not known.

In this sample, this clonotype turned up a few times. This rearrangement joins TRBV18 to TRBJ2-3, with TRBD1 as a possible D gene (5 bases). This CDR3 is 12 amino acids long. Trimming pared 4 bases from V and 6 bases from J, leaving 8 bases between. Germline loops: CDR1 KGHSH, CDR2 LQKENI. The DNA for the CDR3 is TGTGCCAGCTCACAGGGGATGGATACGCAGTATTTT. It encodes CASSQGMDTQYF.

The chain combines TRBV19 with TRBJ2-3; maybe TRBD1 (6 bases). CDR1 is LNHDA and CDR2 is SQIVND in the germline V gene (reference sequence). The CDR3 contains 15 residues. Between the trimmed V and J ends, which lost 6 bases and 1 base, there was a span of 14 bases. Written as DNA, the CDR3 is TGTGCCAGTAGGTCCCCGAGACAGGGCACAGATACGCAGTATTTT. Amino acid sequence: CASRSPRQGTDTQYF.

The chain recombines TRBV5-1 with TRBJ2-3; 7 bases fit TRBD1. The V and J ends lost 2 bases and 2 bases, in that order; junction bases with no gene match: 5. The CDR3 totals 15 residues. Germline CDR1 reads SGHRS; CDR2 reads YFSETQ. The CDR3 loop is CASSFLTGATDTQYF. The CDR3 coding sequence is TGCGCCAGCAGCTTTTTAACAGGGGCCACAGATACGCAGTATTTT.

The chain joins TRBV30 to TRBJ1-4, with D perhaps matching TRBD1 (5 bases). This CDR3 contains 14 residues. Trimming removed 3 bases at V and 8 bases at J, with 16 bases between. Germline V CDR1 and CDR2: GTSNPN, SVGIG (reference sequence). The DNA of the CDR3 is TGTGCCTGGAGCAGTCCGGACATGGGGGAAAAACTGTTTTTT. Encoded protein: CAWSSPDMGEKLFF.

This rearrangement joins TRBV12-3 or TRBV12-4 to TRBJ2-5; the D is unclear. With 3 bases removed from V and 2 bases from J, the gap between germline ends came to 7 bases. The CDR3 totals 13 residues. In DNA, the CDR3 is TGTGCCAGCAGTTTGTTCGGGCAAGAGACCCAGTACTTC. Its protein is CASSLFGQETQYF.

This clonotype has more than one count but fewer than ten. The chain recombines TRBV2 with TRBJ2-5; D perhaps matches TRBD1 (5 bases). Trimming shortened V by 2 bases and J by 2 bases, and 9 bases separated the two germline ends. There are 14 residues in the CDR3. CDR1 is SNHLY, CDR2 FYNNEI, per germline. The CDR3, as DNA: TGTGCCAGCAGTGAAAGGGCAGGGCAAGAGACCCAGTACTTC. This sequence encodes CASSERAGQETQYF.

The chain has TRBV2 and TRBJ2-3, with a possible D match to TRBD1 (5 bases). Trimming took 10 bases from V and 6 from J, leaving 14 bases between them. Germline V gene sequence: CDR1 SNHLY, CDR2 FYNNEI. This CDR3 comprises 12 residues. The CDR3 sequence: CATPRKGDTQYF. The CDR3 nucleotides read TGTGCCACCCCCCGGAAGGGGGATACGCAGTATTTT. Together with reference TRBV2 and TRBJ2-3, the CDR3 gives the full variable domain: EPEVTQTPSHQVTQMGQEVILRCVPISNHLYFYWYRQILGQKVEFLVSFYNNEISEKSEIFDDQFSVERPDGSNFTLKIRSTKLEDSAMYFCATPRKGDTQYFGPGTRLTVL.

The rearrangement joins TRBV14 to TRBJ2-7; no reliable D call. This CDR3 contains 12 residues. Per germline, CDR1 SGHDN and CDR2 FVKESK. V dropped 1 base and J dropped 4 bases, with 5 bases sitting between them. The CDR3 region has the DNA TGTGCCAGCAGCCAAGGAATGTACGAGCAGTACTTC. This translates into CASSQGMYEQYF.

This clonotype was observed a handful of times. V usage is TRBV4-1 and J usage is TRBJ2-1, with D possibly TRBD1 on 5 matching bases. V was cut by 4 bases and J by 7 bases, with 8 bases left in between. Germline V gives CDR1 MGHRA, CDR2 YSYEKL. CDR3 length: 12 amino acids. CDR3 DNA: TGCGCCAGCAGCCCGGACATGAATGAGCAGTTCTTC. It yields the protein CASSPDMNEQFF.

This clonotype appeared many times. This chain links TRBV4-3 with TRBJ1-3, with D perhaps TRBD1 (5 bases). The germline gives CDR1 LGHNA, CDR2 YSLEER. Trimming stripped 6 bases from V and 1 base from J, with 10 bases between. The CDR3 is made up of 14 amino acids. The CDR3 loop reads CASSSGGSGNTIYF. Here the CDR3 DNA reads TGCGCCAGCAGTTCCGGGGGGTCTGGAAACACCATATATTTT.

V usage is TRBV6-1 and J usage is TRBJ1-5; the D gene is possibly TRBD1 (5 bases). CDR1 is MNHNS and CDR2 is SASEGT in the germline V gene. The length of the CDR3 is 12 residues. V lost 6 bases and J lost 6, with 9 bases in between. CDR3 loop: CASRGVGQPQHF. The CDR3 DNA is TGTGCCAGCAGGGGGGTTGGTCAGCCCCAGCATTTT.

For the CDR3, the DNA is TGTGCCAGCAGCCGAGGGACCCTCCATTCACCCCTCCACTTT. It is translated as CASSRGTLHSPLHF. The rearrangement links TRBV6-5 to TRBJ1-6; the D gene is possibly TRBD1 (5 bases). This CDR3 is 14 amino acids long. Trimming took off 6 bases at V and 8 bases at J, with 14 bases between the two ends. Germline lookup yields CDR1 MNHEY and CDR2 SVGAGI.

The table lists this clonotype with a few counts. The genes are TRBV6-5 and TRBJ2-1, with D maybe TRBD2 (7 bases). Germline values: CDR1 MNHEY, CDR2 SVGAGI. Between the trimmed V and J ends, which lost 6 bases and 5 bases, there was a span of 20 bases. The CDR3 spans 16 residues. The CDR3 region has the DNA TGTGCCAGCAGCTATGGACCCCGGGGGGCAAACAATGAGCAGTTCTTC. This gives the protein CASSYGPRGANNEQFF.

V is TRBV7-3 and J is TRBJ2-3, with D perhaps TRBD1 (5 bases). The CDR3 sequence is 18 residues long. Trimming left V 2 bases short and J 0 bases short, with 18 bases between. The germline V gene encodes CDR1 SGHTA and CDR2 FQGTGA. The CDR3 loop reads CASSLWVRQSLSTDTQYF. The DNA of the CDR3 is TGTGCCAGCAGCTTATGGGTGAGACAGTCTCTAAGCACAGATACGCAGTATTTT.

The chain is built from TRBV10-3 and TRBJ1-1; unclear D gene. The CDR3 loop spans 13 amino acids. The germline V gene encodes CDR1 ENHRY and CDR2 SYGVKD. Trimming left V 7 bases short and J 1 base short, with 10 bases between. CDR3 nucleotides: TGTGCCATCACCCCCGGAGGGAACACTGAAGCTTTCTTT. Amino acids: CAITPGGNTEAFF.

A few counts support this clonotype. The chain is built from TRBV27 and TRBJ2-5; TRBD2 aligns across 13 bases. With 5 bases clipped from V and 4 bases from J, the junction kept 4 bases outside the gene matches. Per germline, CDR1 MNHEY and CDR2 SMNVEV (reference sequence). The CDR3 consists of 15 residues. The CDR3: CASSPGTSGAETQYF. Written as DNA, the CDR3 is TGTGCCAGCAGTCCGGGGACTAGCGGGGCAGAGACCCAGTACTTC.

The chain joins TRBV6-2 or TRBV6-3 to TRBJ2-5, with 10 bases identical to TRBD2. Germline loops: CDR1 MNHEY, CDR2 SVGEGT. CDR3 length: 14 amino acids. V dropped 2 bases and J dropped 10; count of bases not matched to a gene: 7. The CDR3: CASSYPERGGDQYF. In nucleotides, the CDR3 is TGTGCCAGCAGTTACCCCGAGCGGGGGGGGGACCAGTACTTC.

The chain combines TRBV3-1 with TRBJ2-7; 11 nucleotides line up with TRBD1. This CDR3 region has 15 residues. CDR1 is LGHDT, CDR2 YNNKEL, per germline (reference sequence). The trim removed 4 bases at V and 2 bases at J, leaving 4 bases unmatched. CDR3 coding DNA: TGTGCCAGCAGCCCCCGGGGACAGGGGGCCTACGAGCAGTACTTC. Its protein product is CASSPRGQGAYEQYF.

The sample holds a few counts of this clonotype. The chain is built from TRBV5-1 and TRBJ1-1; D is possibly TRBD1 (5 bases). The CDR3 length is 15 residues. V lost 4 bases to trimming and J lost 3 bases, with 16 bases between them. Germline V gene sequence: CDR1 SGHRS, CDR2 YFSETQ. The CDR3: CASSPGGGSDTEAFF. CDR3 coding DNA: TGCGCCAGCAGCCCCGGGGGGGGTTCCGACACTGAAGCTTTCTTT.

The rearrangement links TRBV24-1 to TRBJ1-5; D unclear. Trimming stripped 3 bases from V and 3 bases from J, with 11 bases between. CDR1 is KGHDR and CDR2 is SFDVKD in the germline V gene. The CDR3 length is 15 residues. Here the CDR3 reads CATSDGREYNQPQHF. CDR3 in DNA: TGTGCCACCAGTGATGGCCGGGAATACAATCAGCCCCAGCATTTT.

V and J are TRBV7-9 and TRBJ2-3; 10 nucleotides agree with TRBD2. J was trimmed by 1 base and V by 5 bases; bases with no gene match: 6. The CDR3 spans 16 residues. Germline CDR1 SEHNR, CDR2 FQNEAQ (reference sequence). CDR3 sequence: CASSTPLAGGTDTQYF. The CDR3 DNA reads as TGTGCCAGCAGCACCCCTCTAGCGGGGGGCACAGATACGCAGTATTTT.

There are a few counts of this clonotype. This sequence joins TRBV4-3 and TRBJ2-7, with no clear D. This CDR3 comprises 15 residues. Germline lookup yields CDR1 LGHNA and CDR2 YSLEER. The V and J ends lost 0 bases and 3 bases respectively, with 12 bases between them. The CDR3 nucleotides read TGCGCCAGCAGCCAAGATCCTCTCCCGGGCTACGAGCAGTACTTC. Its protein is CASSQDPLPGYEQYF.

There are many counts of this clonotype. V gene TRBV2 combines with J gene TRBJ2-5; TRBD2 matches at 10 bases. CDR3 length: 12 residues. Germline CDR1 SNHLY, CDR2 FYNNEI. With 8 bases clipped from V and 5 bases from J, the junction kept 2 bases outside the gene matches. The CDR3 DNA reads as TGTGCCAGCTCGACTAGCGGGGAGACCCAGTACTTC. Its translation is CASSTSGETQYF. The complete variable domain, with remaining parts taken from reference TRBV2 and TRBJ2-5, reads EPEVTQTPSHQVTQMGQEVILRCVPISNHLYFYWYRQILGQKVEFLVSFYNNEISEKSEIFDDQFSVERPDGSNFTLKIRSTKLEDSAMYFCASSTSGETQYFGPGTRLLVL.

This clonotype was seen more than once but under ten times. This chain joins TRBV29-1 and TRBJ1-1; the D gene is possibly TRBD1 (6 bases). CDR3 size: 14 residues. The germline V gene encodes CDR1 SQVTM and CDR2 ANQGSEA. V was trimmed by 6 bases and J by 4 bases, leaving 18 bases between them. The CDR3 spells CSVSGSGDGTEAFF. The CDR3 bases are TGCAGCGTGTCCGGTTCAGGGGATGGCACTGAAGCTTTCTTT.

This chain joins TRBV18 and TRBJ1-1; D perhaps matches TRBD1 (6 bases). Germline CDR1 is KGHSH and CDR2 is LQKENI. Trimming left V 6 bases short and J 4 bases short, with 18 bases between. This CDR3 has 15 residues. The CDR3: CASSREGELGTEAFF. Here the CDR3 DNA reads TGTGCCAGCTCCCGGGAGGGGGAGCTGGGCACTGAAGCTTTCTTT.

The table lists this clonotype with a few counts. The rearrangement joins TRBV5-1 to TRBJ1-6; D gene ambiguous. Trimming pared 0 bases from V and 10 bases from J, leaving 11 bases between. The CDR3 is 14 residues long. Germline V lookup: CDR1 SGHRS, CDR2 YFSETQ. The DNA of the CDR3 is TGCGCCAGCAGCTTGGGCGGGGTAAACTCACCCCTCCACTTT. Translating it yields CASSLGGVNSPLHF.

This clonotype was seen more than once but under ten times. The chain employs TRBV3-1 and TRBJ1-6, with D perhaps TRBD1 (6 bases). This CDR3 has 14 amino acids. Trimming pared 6 bases from V and 9 bases from J, leaving 15 bases between. The germline gives CDR1 LGHDT, CDR2 YNNKEL (reference sequence). The CDR3 nucleotides are TGTGCCAGCAGTCACCCAGGGGTTTCTTCACCCCTCCACTTT. Translated: CASSHPGVSSPLHF.

This clonotype has more than one count but fewer than ten. The J gene is TRBJ1-5, the V gene TRBV6-5; no definite D call. The V gene lost 10 bases and the J gene lost 4 bases, with 20 bases spanning the gap. CDR1 and CDR2 (germline): MNHEY, SVGAGI. The CDR3 length is 15 residues. The CDR3 region has the DNA TGTGCCACCTCTCGACGGGATGACTCAAATCAGCCCCAGCATTTT. It is translated as CATSRRDDSNQPQHF.